Given below is one T cell receptor (beta chain) in context. The antigen is not known. CDR3 size: 18 residues. V was shortened by 0 bases and J by 4 bases, with 18 bases between the two germline ends. Germline lookup yields CDR1 SGHVS and CDR2 FQNEAQ. The sample's time point: cycle 4 day 1 (C4D1), after 6 weeks of nivolumab. Every one of the patients relapsed after autologous stem cell transplantation (brentuximab vedotin exposure was variable). TCRdb's table, derived via immunoSEQ multiplex PCR, lists solely in-frame clones and lacks some. The sample consists of over 25,000 clones, 65% to 80% of them appearing once. The sample belongs to a study of PD-1 blockade in classical Hodgkin lymphoma. Study conclusions and caveats: Exclusion covered patients beginning nivolumab under 1 year post-ASCT. Newly diagnosed patients were said to have less baseline TCR diversity than healthy donors did.

This receptor was taken from a human donor with classical Hodgkin lymphoma. The source was peripheral blood mononuclear cells (PBMCs), collected before the fourth cycle of nivolumab. This chain links TRBV7-8 with TRBJ1-4; D is ambiguous. CDR3 nucleotide sequence: TGTGCCAGCAGCTTAGCGTCGGCAGGCACCGGCGGTAATGAAAAACTGTTTTTT. It specifies CASSLASAGTGGNEKLFF.